This record concerns one TCR beta chain sequence. Its antigen is unidentified. This record comes from a study of T cell clonotyping in hematopoietic cell transplantation. Study-level points and caveats: At the given depth, recipient repertoires were over 95% de novo clonotypes. Pathologically expanded recipient clonotypes increased progressively from day 30 to day 180 as diversity fell.

Samples: about 28 days before transplant, then days 30, 100 and 180 after. The J segment lost 0 bases and the V segment lost 0 bases, leaving 5 bases of the junction unmatched. This CDR3 is 16 amino acids long. Germline V gene lookup returns CDR1 GTSNPN and CDR2 SVGIG (reference sequence). Sequencing was performed with immunoSEQ multiplex PCR; in TCRdb, only in-frame clones are kept and a portion is missing. The data show 5,500 to 9,000 clones, approximately 90% seen once. The chain is built from TRBV30 and TRBJ2-1; 7 bases line up with TRBD1. This TCR derives from a male patient aged 50 or older who had an allogeneic stem cell transplant from a related donor, so the T cells may come from the graft donor. Some clones in this sample may be carry-over from other donors' samples. This specimen was PBMCs, taken 100 days after allogeneic stem cell transplant. The CDR3 coding sequence is TGTGCCTGGAGTGTGGCAGGGGGTGTCTCCTACAATGAGCAGTTCTTC. Residues: CAWSVAGGVSYNEQFF.